Listed below are T cell receptor beta chains from one sample, sequenced in a study of blood T cell repertoires in COVID-19. Measured with immunoSEQ multiplex PCR; TCRdb has only the in-frame clones, and not every one. Among around 280,000 clones, around 85% were seen once, and the ten largest hold about 6.1%. Sequencing input: PBMCs or T cells enriched from blood (not recorded which). The source of these receptors is a woman aged 40 to 50 who had recovered from COVID-19. The CDR3 runs from the conserved cysteine through the conserved F or W. The order of the fields is J gene, clone size, V gene, D gene, CDR3 DNA, CDR3 protein. D genes are given only for firm matches. Some rows mark clone size as missing; the rest say once, few, many or name a class of expanded clone.

>TRBJ1-2|NA|TRBV9|NA
TGTGCCAGCAGCCCTAACGACATCCCCTATGGCTACACCTTC
CASSPNDIPYGYTF
>TRBJ1-1|NA|TRBV6-5|NA
TGTGCCAGCAGTTACTCGCGGAGTCCCAGCACTGAAGCTTTCTTT
CASSYSRSPSTEAFF
>TRBJ2-5|NA|TRBV30|NA
TGTGCCTGGAGGAACAGGCAGACCCAGTACTTC
CAWRNRQTQYF
>TRBJ2-7|NA|TRBV6-1|NA
TGTGCCAGCAGTGTAAAAGCGGGCGGCGGCGGGTACGAGCAGTACTTC
CASSVKAGGGGYEQYF
>TRBJ2-5|NA|TRBV7-2|TRBD2
TGTGCCAGCAGCTTACGGGGGGTGGGGTATTCTCAAGAGACCCAGTACTTC
CASSLRGVGYSQETQYF
>TRBJ2-2|NA|TRBV9|TRBD1
TGTGCCAGCACCCTCTCCGGGACAGCTAAAACCGGGGAGCTGTTTTTT
CASTLSGTAKTGELFF
>TRBJ1-1|once|TRBV5-4|NA
TGTGCCAGCAGACCCGGCGGGGGAAACACTGAAGCTTTCTTT
CASRPGGGNTEAFF
>TRBJ2-5|NA|TRBV18|TRBD2
TGTGCCAGCTCACCACGACTAGCGGGAGAAGAGACCCAGTACTTC
CASSPRLAGEETQYF
>TRBJ1-4|NA|TRBV19|NA
TGTGCCAGTAGTAATCCCGGTGAAAAACTGTTTTTT
CASSNPGEKLFF
>TRBJ2-7|NA|TRBV18|TRBD1
TGTGCCAGCTCACAGGGGACAGGGGATCTCTACGAGCAGTACTTC
CASSQGTGDLYEQYF
>TRBJ2-7|NA|TRBV19|TRBD2
TGTGCCAGTAGTGCCGGGGGGGGGCGTATGTCCTCGGCCTACGAGCAGTACTTC
CASSAGGGRMSSAYEQYF
>TRBJ2-1|NA|TRBV6-2/TRBV6-3|NA
TGTGCCAGCAGTTACTTGGCTAGCGGATGGGGGCAAGACTACAATGAGCAGTTCTTC
CASSYLASGWGQDYNEQFF
>TRBJ1-3|NA|TRBV28|NA
TGTGCCAGCAGTTTCGGGGATTTCTCTGGAAACACCATATATTTT
CASSFGDFSGNTIYF
>TRBJ1-5|NA|TRBV19|TRBD1
TGTGCCAGTAGTTTGGCAGGGGGAATAGGTCAGCCCCAGCATTTT
CASSLAGGIGQPQHF
>TRBJ2-1|NA|TRBV7-2|TRBD1
TGTGCCAGCAGTCTAGGGACAGGGCGGGATGAGCAGTTCTTC
CASSLGTGRDEQFF
>TRBJ2-1|few|TRBV11-1|NA
TGTGCCAGCAGCCCCCATAGCGGAAATGAGCAGTTCTTC
CASSPHSGNEQFF
>TRBJ2-1|NA|TRBV14|TRBD2
TGTGCCAGCAGCTCAGGACTAGCGGGGTTCCTACAGAGCTCCTACAATGAGCAGTTCTTC
CASSSGLAGFLQSSYNEQFF